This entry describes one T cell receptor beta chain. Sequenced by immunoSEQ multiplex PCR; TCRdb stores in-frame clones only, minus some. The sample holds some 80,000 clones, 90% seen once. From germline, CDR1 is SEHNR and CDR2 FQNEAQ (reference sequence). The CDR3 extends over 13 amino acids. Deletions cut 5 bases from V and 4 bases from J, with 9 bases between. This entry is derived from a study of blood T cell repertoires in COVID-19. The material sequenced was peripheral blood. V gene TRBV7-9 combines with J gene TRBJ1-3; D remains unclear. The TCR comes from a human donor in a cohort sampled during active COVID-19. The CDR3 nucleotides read TGTGCCAGCAGCGCTCGGTCCGGAAACACCATATATTTT. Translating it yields CASSARSGNTIYF.